The 14 T cell receptor beta chains reported below all come from one sample, sequenced in a study of radiotherapy plus CTLA-4 blockade in lung cancer. Method: immunoSEQ multiplex PCR; TCRdb's copy keeps in-frame clones and lacks some. The sample contains some 41,000 clones, 60% to 70% of which appear only once. The specimen comprised peripheral blood, sampled from a patient treated with radiotherapy plus ipilimumab. The receptors were sampled from a human donor with non-small cell lung cancer who had a partial response to radiotherapy plus ipilimumab.

V usage is TRBV19 and J usage is TRBJ1-5; TRBD1 is a possible D gene (6 bases). CDR3 size: 14 residues. Trimming shortened V by 10 bases and J by 4 bases, and 17 bases separated the two germline ends. Germline lookup yields CDR1 LNHDA and CDR2 SQIVND (reference sequence). The CDR3 loop is CATQAGQINQPQHF. CDR3 coding DNA: TGTGCCACCCAGGCCGGACAGATTAATCAGCCCCAGCATTTT. Full variable domain (rest looked up from reference TRBV19 and TRBJ1-5): DGGITQSPKYLFRKEGQNVTLSCEQNLNHDAMYWYRQDPGQGLRLIYYSQIVNDFQKGDIAEGYSVSREKKESFPLTVTSAQKNPTAFYLCATQAGQINQPQHFGDGTRLSIL.

The chain combines TRBV29-1 with TRBJ1-2; possibly TRBD1 for D (6 bases). This CDR3 contains 15 residues. Germline loops: CDR1 SQVTM, CDR2 ANQGSEA. V dropped 4 bases and J dropped 0 bases, with 15 bases sitting between them. This chain's CDR3 is CSVAVQGGANYGYTF. The CDR3 region has the DNA TGCAGCGTTGCCGTTCAAGGGGGTGCTAACTATGGCTACACCTTC.

This clone was found many times. The genes are TRBV2 and TRBJ2-7; TRBD2 matches at 14 bases. Germline CDR1 and CDR2: SNHLY and FYNNEI. The trim removed 8 bases at V and 4 bases at J, leaving 7 bases unmatched. CDR3 size: 15 residues. Written as DNA, the CDR3 is TGTGCCAGCGGGGGGACTAGCGGGAGAATGTACGAGCAGTACTTC. Translation gives CASGGTSGRMYEQYF.

This chain uses TRBV19 with TRBJ1-2; no definite D call. There are 13 residues in the CDR3. Germline-derived CDR1 and CDR2 are LNHDA and SQIVND (reference sequence). V shed 9 bases and J shed 4 bases, with 15 bases lying between them. Here the CDR3 DNA reads TGTGCCAGCAGCGGCCTCAGTCGCTATGGCTACACCTTC. Amino acid sequence: CASSGLSRYGYTF.

The chain combines TRBV9 with TRBJ2-4; no firm D call. The CDR3 consists of 15 residues. V gave up 0 bases and J gave up 2 bases, with 9 bases separating them. From germline, CDR1 is SGDLS and CDR2 YYNGEE. CDR3 sequence reads: CASSVGGVTKNIQYF. The CDR3 DNA reads TGTGCCAGCAGCGTAGGAGGTGTTACCAAAAACATTCAGTACTTC.

J is TRBJ1-5 and V is TRBV7-8; weak D call: TRBD1 (5 bases). The germline V gene encodes CDR1 SGHVS and CDR2 FQNEAQ. The CDR3 contains 15 residues. The V end lost 5 bases, the J end lost 3 bases, and 14 bases lay between the germline ends. The CDR3 DNA sequence: TGTGCCAGCAGCCCCTCAGGGCAGACCAATCAGCCCCAGCATTTT. As protein: CASSPSGQTNQPQHF.

This clone has only a few counts. V usage is TRBV5-1 and J usage is TRBJ1-1; no clear D. The V gene's germline CDR1 is SGHRS and CDR2 YFSETQ. The CDR3 consists of 13 residues. V gave up 4 bases and J gave up 0 bases, with 7 bases separating them. As DNA, the CDR3 is TGCGCCAGCAGCAACACAGTGAACACTGAAGCTTTCTTT. Translation gives CASSNTVNTEAFF.

This clone was found a few times. The chain combines TRBV25-1 with TRBJ2-3, with TRBD2 identical over 7 bases. CDR3 length equals 16 residues. CDR1 is MGHDK, CDR2 SYGVNS, per germline. V lost 0 bases, J lost 0 bases, and 3 bases stayed unmatched. CDR3 in amino acids: CASSEYREESTDTQYF. DNA of the CDR3: TGTGCCAGCAGTGAATACCGGGAGGAGAGCACAGATACGCAGTATTTT.

This clone was seen a handful of times. The chain joins TRBV7-3 to TRBJ2-5, with 9 bases that match TRBD1. CDR1 is SGHTA, CDR2 FQGTGA, per germline. CDR3 length equals 13 residues. Losses at the gene ends were 5 bases for V and 2 bases for J; bases not matched to a gene: 0. In nucleotides, the CDR3 is TGTGCCAGCAGCGGACAGGGGCAAGAGACCCAGTACTTC. This gives the protein CASSGQGQETQYF.

The chain links TRBV9 to TRBJ2-5; TRBD2 might be the D (6 bases). Trimming took 0 bases from V and 4 from J, leaving 22 bases between them. The CDR3 spans 18 residues. CDR1 is SGDLS and CDR2 is YYNGEE in the germline V gene. CDR3 loop: CASSVGGPLASNPETQYF. The CDR3 nucleotides read TGTGCCAGCAGCGTAGGGGGCCCACTAGCAAGTAATCCAGAGACCCAGTACTTC.

The count of this clone is one. This chain uses TRBV4-1 with TRBJ2-1; weak D call: TRBD2 (5 bases). The CDR3 covers 14 residues. Germline assignment: CDR1 MGHRA and CDR2 YSYEKL. Trimming took off 0 bases at V and 4 bases at J, with 7 bases between the two ends. The CDR3 is CASSQEWRYNEQFF. CDR3 coding DNA: TGCGCCAGCAGCCAAGAATGGAGGTACAATGAGCAGTTCTTC.

V usage is TRBV6-1 and J usage is TRBJ1-2, with no clear D. V was clipped by 0 bases and J by 8 bases, with 13 bases between them. Germline loops: CDR1 MNHNS, CDR2 SASEGT. The CDR3 runs 14 residues. CDR3 sequence: CASSEATKPWGYTF. The CDR3 nucleotides are TGTGCCAGCAGTGAAGCGACTAAGCCTTGGGGCTACACCTTC.

The chain is built from TRBV9 and TRBJ2-7, with 7 bases aligning to TRBD1. This CDR3 has 13 amino acids. The V gene end was trimmed by 3 bases and the J gene end by 1 base; junction bases not matched to a gene: 1. Germline CDR1 reads SGDLS; CDR2 reads YYNGEE. The CDR3: CASSARGSYEQYF. In DNA form, the CDR3 reads TGTGCCAGCAGCGCCAGGGGGTCCTACGAGCAGTACTTC.

V usage is TRBV2 and J usage is TRBJ2-7, with 7 bases identical to TRBD1. CDR1 and CDR2 from the germline V gene are SNHLY and FYNNEI. The CDR3 loop spans 16 amino acids. V shed 7 bases and J 4 bases; nucleotides not matched to a gene: 16. The CDR3 here is CASNPMRGQQKYEQYF. Written as DNA, the CDR3 is TGTGCCAGCAACCCAATGAGGGGACAGCAAAAATACGAGCAGTACTTC.